The next 26 T cell receptor beta chains were all read from a single sample in a study of cytomegalovirus exposure and HLA in healthy donors. Profiled with immunoSEQ multiplex PCR; TCRdb holds only in-frame clones, not every one. The data show around 200,000 clones, with about 91% seen just once and about 2.9% held by the top ten. Material for sequencing was PBMCs. These receptor sequences come from a woman between 18 and 29 years old in good health and CMV-seronegative.

The gene calls are TRBV6-4 and TRBJ1-2, with a weak D call TRBD1 (6 bases). The germline CDR1 and CDR2 sequences are MRHNA and SNTAGT. The V and J ends lost 6 bases and 4 bases respectively, with 21 bases between them. This CDR3 comprises 16 residues. In DNA, the CDR3 is TGTGCCAGCAGCCCCGAGTCGGGACATCAAGTCTATGGCTACACCTTC. Its translation is CASSPESGHQVYGYTF.

CDR3 in amino acids: CASTEPGPSGVHIQYF. The CDR3 coding sequence is TGTGCCAGCACTGAACCGGGACCCTCGGGGGTGCACATTCAGTACTTC. The J gene is TRBJ2-4, the V gene TRBV27, with D perhaps TRBD2 (6 bases). Trimming stripped 7 bases from V and 8 bases from J, with 24 bases between. The CDR3 length is 16 residues. Germline assignment: CDR1 MNHEY and CDR2 SMNVEV (reference sequence).

The CDR3 sequence: CASSPPFLAEDQETQYF. CDR3 sequence (DNA): TGTGCCAGCTCACCACCGTTCCTAGCGGAGGACCAAGAGACCCAGTACTTC. This sequence joins TRBV18 and TRBJ2-5, with TRBD2 matching 7 bases. V shed 0 bases and J 0 bases; nucleotides not matched to a gene: 7. This CDR3 has 17 residues. Per the germline V gene, CDR1 is KGHSH and CDR2 is LQKENI.

This chain uses TRBV5-1 with TRBJ2-3; 11 nucleotides agree with TRBD2. The germline gives CDR1 SGHRS, CDR2 YFSETQ. V shed 1 base, J shed 4 bases, and the junction held 11 bases outside the gene matches. The CDR3 runs to 18 residues. CDR3 sequence (DNA): TGCGCCAGCAGCTTGAATGAGGTACTAGCGGGAGTCGCAGATACGCAGTATTTT. Amino acid sequence: CASSLNEVLAGVADTQYF.

In its sample, this clone was seen once. The chain combines TRBV5-6 with TRBJ2-5; 8 bases align to TRBD1. V lost 4 bases to trimming and J lost 5 bases; unmatched junction nucleotides: 7. The CDR3 extends over 14 amino acids. In germline, CDR1 is SGHDT, CDR2 YYEEEE. CDR3 DNA sequence: TGTGCCAGCAGCGCAAACAGGGGGATGGAGACCCAGTACTTC. As protein: CASSANRGMETQYF.

The chain is built from TRBV29-1 and TRBJ2-1; no firm D call. The CDR3 consists of 13 residues. V lost 7 bases and J 0 bases, leaving 10 bases between the germline ends. The V gene's germline CDR1 is SQVTM and CDR2 ANQGSEA. Written as DNA, the CDR3 is TGCAGCGCCCGACAAGACTCCTACAATGAGCAGTTCTTC. Protein sequence: CSARQDSYNEQFF.

The chain couples TRBV5-1 to TRBJ2-7; 9 positions match TRBD1. V lost 4 bases to trimming and J lost 4 bases; unmatched junction nucleotides: 6. Germline values: CDR1 SGHRS, CDR2 YFSETQ. The CDR3 sequence is 14 residues long. The chain's CDR3 is CASSRTGDGYEQYF. CDR3 coding DNA: TGCGCCAGCAGCAGGACAGGGGACGGTTACGAGCAGTACTTC.

This chain connects TRBV6-1 to TRBJ1-5; D gene ambiguous. This CDR3 has 11 residues. Trimming cost V 11 bases and J 0 bases, with 5 bases left between them. CDR1 is MNHNS and CDR2 is SASEGT in the germline V gene. The CDR3 loop reads CAQASNQPQHF. The DNA of the CDR3 is TGTGCCCAGGCTAGCAATCAGCCCCAGCATTTT.

This clone was counted a few times. The CDR3 region is CASSLSGDPYGYTF. CDR3 sequence (DNA): TGCGCCAGCAGCTTGTCCGGGGATCCCTATGGCTACACCTTC. V gene TRBV5-1 combines with J gene TRBJ1-2; D uncertain. The CDR3 contains 14 residues. V was shortened by 1 base and J by 4 bases, with 11 bases between the two germline ends. Germline V CDR1 and CDR2: SGHRS, YFSETQ.

J is TRBJ2-7 and V is TRBV4-1; 9 bases fit TRBD1. Germline CDR1 reads MGHRA; CDR2 reads YSYEKL. V lost 4 bases, J lost 4 bases, and 11 bases stayed unmatched. There are 16 residues in the CDR3. As DNA, the CDR3 is TGCGCCAGCAGCCTCACCGGGACAGGGATACTGTACGAGCAGTACTTC. Protein product: CASSLTGTGILYEQYF.

The chain joins TRBV10-3 to TRBJ1-2; 9 bases map to TRBD1. Germline V gene sequence: CDR1 ENHRY, CDR2 SYGVKD. After removal of 3 bases from V and 5 bases from J, the junction contained 7 bases not matched to a gene. The length of the CDR3 is 15 residues. CDR3 loop: CAISEKGQGFYGYTF. The CDR3 DNA reads TGTGCCATCAGTGAAAAGGGACAGGGTTTTTATGGCTACACCTTC.

V usage is TRBV29-1 and J usage is TRBJ2-5, with D tentatively TRBD2 (6 bases). V was clipped by 7 bases and J by 2 bases, with 20 bases between them. Germline CDR1 and CDR2: SQVTM and ANQGSEA. This CDR3 region has 15 residues. Here the CDR3 reads CSATTRGTVQETQYF. The CDR3 nucleotides are TGCAGCGCAACTACGAGAGGGACTGTACAAGAGACCCAGTACTTC.

The chain links TRBV4-2 to TRBJ2-7; D gene ambiguous. CDR3 length equals 13 residues. Germline lookup yields CDR1 LGHNA and CDR2 YNFKEQ. Trimming took off 1 base at V and 5 bases at J, with 9 bases between the two ends. For the CDR3, the DNA is TGTGCCAGCAGCCAAGGCTCACAGAACGAGCAGTACTTC. This sequence encodes CASSQGSQNEQYF.

The CDR3 DNA reads TGTGCCAGCAGTCCCCCTGCTGGGAGAAACACCGGGGAGCTGTTTTTT. This codes for CASSPPAGRNTGELFF. The chain is built from TRBV28 and TRBJ2-2; D is possibly TRBD2 (5 bases). The CDR3 consists of 16 residues. Germline V lookup: CDR1 MDHEN, CDR2 SYDVKM. Trimming removed 5 bases at V and 2 bases at J, with 15 bases between.

The chain uses TRBV6-6 and TRBJ2-7, with D tentatively TRBD1 (5 bases). V was trimmed by 4 bases and J by 4 bases, leaving 11 bases between them. Germline V CDR1 and CDR2: MNHNY, SVGAGI (reference sequence). The CDR3 spans 13 residues. In nucleotides, the CDR3 is TGTGCCAGCAGTTTTTCTCGACAGTACGAGCAGTACTTC. Protein product: CASSFSRQYEQYF.

The CDR3 nucleotides are TGTGCCAGCAGTCTATACAGGGACACTGAAGCTTTCTTT. Its translation: CASSLYRDTEAFF. The rearrangement joins TRBV27 to TRBJ1-1, with a tentative D call TRBD1 (6 bases). Trimming took off 5 bases at V and 3 bases at J, with 10 bases between the two ends. The CDR3 runs to 13 residues. From germline, CDR1 is MNHEY and CDR2 SMNVEV (reference sequence).

The chain has TRBV27 and TRBJ2-1; TRBD2 is a possible D gene (6 bases). The germline CDR1 and CDR2 sequences are MNHEY and SMNVEV (reference sequence). The CDR3 is made up of 14 amino acids. V was trimmed by 3 bases and J by 2 bases, leaving 8 bases between them. CDR3 nucleotide sequence: TGTGCCAGCAGTTTCGGAGGGACCTACAATGAGCAGTTCTTC. It is translated as CASSFGGTYNEQFF.

V and J are TRBV4-2 and TRBJ2-1; D uncertain. The germline V gene has CDR1 LGHNA and CDR2 YNFKEQ. V was pared by 5 bases and J by 2 bases, with 13 bases between. The CDR3 spans 15 residues. The DNA for the CDR3 is TGTGCCAGCAGCACCCGCGAGAAACCCTACAATGAGCAGTTCTTC. Its protein is CASSTREKPYNEQFF.

This clone came up a few times. V is TRBV30 and J is TRBJ2-5; 12 bases match TRBD2. Trimming removed 3 bases from V and 4 bases from J; junction bases left unmatched: 6. CDR3 length: 15 amino acids. Per germline, CDR1 GTSNPN and CDR2 SVGIG (reference sequence). CDR3 nucleotides: TGTGCCTGGAGGGACCCGGGACTAGCGGGAGAGACCCAGTACTTC. This gives the protein CAWRDPGLAGETQYF.

In its sample, this clone was seen a few times. The chain uses TRBV27 and TRBJ2-7; possible D gene TRBD2, 5 bases. Germline CDR1 MNHEY, CDR2 SMNVEV (reference sequence). The V end was cut by 6 bases, the J end by 4 bases, with 13 bases between. The CDR3 totals 13 residues. The CDR3: CASRDSGLYEQYF. The CDR3 nucleotides read TGTGCCAGCAGGGACTCCGGGTTATACGAGCAGTACTTC.

The chain uses TRBV29-1 and TRBJ2-1; 10 bases align to TRBD2. V was clipped by 4 bases and J by 9 bases; unmatched bases: 9. The germline V gene has CDR1 SQVTM and CDR2 ANQGSEA. CDR3 length: 14 residues. CDR3 amino acids: CSVARAGGPPEQFF. The CDR3 DNA is TGCAGCGTTGCCAGAGCGGGAGGGCCCCCTGAGCAGTTCTTC.

This clone was picked up a small number of times. This sequence joins TRBV19 and TRBJ2-7, with 7 bases lining up with TRBD2. CDR3 length: 13 residues. The V gene's germline CDR1 is LNHDA and CDR2 SQIVND (reference sequence). Trimming removed 1 base from V and 3 bases from J; junction bases left unmatched: 0. For the CDR3, the DNA is TGTGCCAGTAGTATAGCTAGCGGCTACGAGCAGTACTTC. This codes for CASSIASGYEQYF.

The chain recombines TRBV2 with TRBJ2-7, with TRBD2 identical over 7 bases. V shed 7 bases and J 2 bases; nucleotides not matched to a gene: 8. From germline, CDR1 is SNHLY and CDR2 FYNNEI. The length of the CDR3 is 14 residues. CDR3 sequence: CASNAGDPPYEQYF. Written as DNA, the CDR3 is TGTGCCAGCAACGCGGGGGACCCGCCCTACGAGCAGTACTTC.

For the CDR3, the DNA is TGTGCCAGCAGTGGGTTAGCGGGAGTTGCCTACAATGAGCAGTTCTTC. Its translation: CASSGLAGVAYNEQFF. The chain carries TRBV27 and TRBJ2-1; 9 nucleotides agree with TRBD2. V lost 5 bases to trimming and J lost 2 bases; unmatched junction nucleotides: 7. Germline V gene sequence: CDR1 MNHEY, CDR2 SMNVEV (reference sequence). The CDR3 totals 16 residues.

The rearrangement uses TRBV28 and TRBJ2-1; no clear D. The ends were cut back, 5 bases at V and 9 bases at J, with 14 bases in the middle. The CDR3 sequence is 13 residues long. Germline values: CDR1 MDHEN, CDR2 SYDVKM. CDR3 sequence: CASSPQLQVEQFF. The CDR3, as DNA: TGTGCCAGCAGTCCCCAGCTCCAGGTTGAGCAGTTCTTC.

The gene calls are TRBV4-1 and TRBJ2-1; TRBD2 agrees at 8 bases. The germline V gene encodes CDR1 MGHRA and CDR2 YSYEKL. V gave up 1 base and J gave up 9 bases; unmatched junction bases: 11. This CDR3 comprises 16 residues. Here the CDR3 DNA reads TGCGCCAGCAGCCAAGGAGTAGCGGGAAAGTGGGGTGAGCAGTTCTTC. This gives the protein CASSQGVAGKWGEQFF.